The 21 T cell receptor beta chains below all came from one sample that was sequenced in a study of post-analysis software for immune sequencing data. cDNA libraries for TCR beta contained unique molecular identifiers. TCRdb re-analysed the PCR reads in MiXCR, keeping a single row per CDR3 protein. The sample records 700,000 to 800,000 distinct CDR3 sequences, just under 30% being singletons. No antigen has been identified for these receptors. Whole-study results and caveats: TRBV segments more frequent in patients than in controls numbered a few and included TRBV5-6, TRBV5-1 and TRBV20-1.

The sequenced sample consisted of blood. These receptors all stem from a girl aged 5-17 years with multiple sclerosis.

This clonotype was found many times. The rearrangement joins TRBV10-3 to TRBJ1-5; a possible D gene is TRBD1 (5 bases). CDR3 length: 14 amino acids. Trimming stripped 2 bases from V and 3 bases from J, with 8 bases between. Germline-derived CDR1 and CDR2 are ENHRY and SYGVKD. The CDR3 nucleotides are TGTGCCATCAGTGAGGGACAAATCAATCAGCCCCAGCATTTT. This translates into CAISEGQINQPQHF.

This clonotype is a singleton in its sample. V and J are TRBV27 and TRBJ1-4; TRBD1 matches 9 bases. Germline assignment: CDR1 MNHEY and CDR2 SMNVEV (reference sequence). V lost 4 bases to trimming and J lost 7 bases; unmatched junction nucleotides: 7. This CDR3 contains 15 residues. CDR3 amino acids: CASSSNRDRVEKLFF. The DNA for the CDR3 is TGTGCCAGCAGTTCCAACCGGGACAGGGTTGAAAAACTGTTTTTT. The full variable domain, completed using reference TRBV27 and TRBJ1-4, is EAQVTQNPRYLITVTGKKLTVTCSQNMNHEYMSWYRQDPGLGLRQIYYSMNVEVTDKGDVPEGYKVSRKEKRNFPLILESPSPNQTSLYFCASSSNRDRVEKLFFGSGTQLSVL.

This clonotype has just a few counts. The chain has TRBV12-3 or TRBV12-4 and TRBJ1-2; a possible D gene is TRBD1 (6 bases). The CDR3 runs to 13 residues. The V end lost 10 bases, the J end lost 6 bases, and 18 bases lay between the germline ends. CDR3 in amino acids: CANRRSGANGYTF. The CDR3 region has the DNA TGTGCCAACCGCCGGTCGGGGGCGAATGGCTACACCTTC.

The chain combines TRBV10-3 with TRBJ2-1, with 9 positions matching TRBD2. The CDR3 length is 14 residues. Germline-derived CDR1 and CDR2 are ENHRY and SYGVKD. Germline trimming cut 6 bases from V and 6 bases from J; bases unmatched to any gene: 6. CDR3 amino acids: CAISPGTSLNEQFF. The CDR3 DNA reads as TGTGCCATCAGCCCCGGGACTAGCCTCAATGAGCAGTTCTTC.

The chain carries TRBV5-1 and TRBJ2-3; a possible D gene is TRBD2 (6 bases). Germline V gene data show CDR1 as SGHRS and CDR2 as YFSETQ. This CDR3 spans 17 amino acids. V was pared by 5 bases and J by 0 bases, with 19 bases between. CDR3 protein: CASSTTPGRSSTDTQYF. The CDR3 DNA is TGCGCCAGCAGTACAACCCCGGGGAGGTCGAGCACAGATACGCAGTATTTT.

The gene calls are TRBV9 and TRBJ1-2; no firm D call. The V gene lost 0 bases and the J gene lost 8 bases, with 8 bases spanning the gap. This CDR3 has 12 residues. Germline values: CDR1 SGDLS, CDR2 YYNGEE. The CDR3 region has the DNA TGTGCCAGCAGCGTAGCGGAGGGCGGCTACACCTTC. This gives the protein CASSVAEGGYTF. The complete variable domain, with remaining parts taken from reference TRBV9 and TRBJ1-2, reads DSGVTQTPKHLITATGQRVTLRCSPRSGDLSVYWYQQSLDQGLQFLIQYYNGEERAKGNILERFSAQQFPDLHSELNLSSLELGDSALYFCASSVAEGGYTFGSGTRLTVV.

The rearrangement links TRBV20-1 to TRBJ2-1; TRBD2 might be the D (6 bases). The germline V and J ends were trimmed by 6 bases and 6 bases, with 15 bases remaining between them. The CDR3 loop spans 13 amino acids. CDR1 and CDR2 from the germline V gene are DFQATT and SNEGSKA (reference sequence). The CDR3 is CSAWEDRSNEQFF. Written as DNA, the CDR3 is TGCAGTGCCTGGGAGGACCGGAGCAATGAGCAGTTCTTC.

In its sample, this clonotype was seen a few times. CDR3: CASSYSGPLGQYF. The CDR3 DNA sequence: TGTGCCAGCAGTTACTCAGGCCCTTTAGGACAGTACTTC. This rearrangement joins TRBV6-5 to TRBJ2-5, with unresolved D. The CDR3 is 13 amino acids. Germline values: CDR1 MNHEY, CDR2 SVGAGI. V was trimmed by 0 bases and J by 11 bases, leaving 13 bases between them.

This clonotype was seen many times. The chain links TRBV29-1 to TRBJ2-5; the D gene could be TRBD1 or TRBD2 (5 bases each). The CDR3 runs to 13 residues. Trimming took off 1 base at V and 5 bases at J, with 11 bases between the two ends. Per the germline V gene, CDR1 is SQVTM and CDR2 is ANQGSEA. For the CDR3, the DNA is TGCAGCGTTGAAGTCATCAGGGACGAGACCCAGTACTTC. Its translation: CSVEVIRDETQYF.

The chain combines TRBV12-3 or TRBV12-4 with TRBJ1-5; D is ambiguous. V lost 0 bases and J 3 bases, leaving 6 bases between the germline ends. This CDR3 has 14 residues. The CDR3 reads CASSLALANQPQHF. DNA for the CDR3: TGTGCCAGCAGTTTAGCCCTCGCCAATCAGCCCCAGCATTTT.

The rearrangement links TRBV7-9 to TRBJ2-7; 7 bases are a match to TRBD1. The J call may be mistaken, given a closer DNA end match to TRBJ2-4. Per the germline V gene, CDR1 is SEHNR and CDR2 is FQNEAQ (reference sequence). This CDR3 is 16 amino acids long. This CDR3 reads CASSLVSRDSKNIQYF. The DNA for the CDR3 is TGTGCCAGCAGCTTAGTCTCCCGGGACAGCAAAAACATTCAGTACTTC.

About this clonotype itself: A much larger clone lies one base from this, so it may be a read error. V is TRBV20-1 and J is TRBJ1-1; a weak D match, TRBD1 (5 bases). Germline V gene data show CDR1 as DFQATT and CDR2 as SNEGSKA (reference sequence). The CDR3 has 12 residues. Deletions cut 3 bases from V and 3 bases from J, with 8 bases between. The CDR3 region is CSARGGDTEAFF. The DNA for the CDR3 is TGCAGTGCTAGGGGAGGGGACACTGAAGCTTTCTTT.

CDR3 nucleotides: TGTGCCAGCAGACCGGGGGGCAAGGTTACGCAGTATTTT. As protein: CASRPGGKVTQYF. The chain employs TRBV12-3 or TRBV12-4 and TRBJ2-3; D is perhaps TRBD2 (7 bases). V was trimmed by 6 bases and J by 8 bases, leaving 15 bases between them. The CDR3 covers 13 residues.

The chain links TRBV28 to TRBJ1-4; D ambiguous. In germline, CDR1 is MDHEN, CDR2 SYDVKM. The CDR3 extends over 13 amino acids. Trimming removed 5 bases from V and 8 bases from J, with 12 bases in between. The CDR3 DNA reads as TGTGCCAGCAGTCCCTTGAGGGCCGAAAAACTGTTTTTT. Protein sequence: CASSPLRAEKLFF.

This chain links TRBV6-5 with TRBJ1-2; D not certain. This CDR3 region has 15 residues. Germline V lookup: CDR1 MNHEY, CDR2 SVGAGI. V lost 0 bases to trimming and J lost 0 bases, with 8 bases between them. The DNA of the CDR3 is TGTGCCAGCAGTTACTCGAGATCGGCTAACTATGGCTACACCTTC. Translating it yields CASSYSRSANYGYTF.

The chain uses TRBV6-6 and TRBJ2-4; tentatively, D is TRBD1 (6 bases). Trimming shortened V by 5 bases and J by 4 bases, and 18 bases separated the two germline ends. The CDR3 is 16 amino acids. The V gene's germline CDR1 is MNHNY and CDR2 SVGAGI (reference sequence). For the CDR3, the DNA is TGTGCCAGCAGTCTCTCGGTCGGCAGGGGTAAAAACATTCAGTACTTC. This gives the protein CASSLSVGRGKNIQYF.

This clonotype was found once. The gene calls are TRBV6-6 and TRBJ2-1, with 11 bases lining up with TRBD2. Germline V gene lookup returns CDR1 MNHNY and CDR2 SVGAGI (reference sequence). The CDR3 is made up of 15 amino acids. V trimming: 5 bases; J trimming: 6 bases; junction bases outside the gene matches: 6. Here the CDR3 reads CASSPIAGGCNEQFF. The CDR3 DNA follows: TGTGCCAGCAGTCCTATAGCGGGAGGGTGCAATGAGCAGTTCTTC.

The J gene is TRBJ2-7, the V gene TRBV4-3, with a possible D match to TRBD2 (5 bases). The CDR3 sequence is 16 residues long. Looked up from germline, CDR1 is LGHNA and CDR2 is YSLEER. Trimming removed 1 base from V and 0 bases from J, with 13 bases in between. The DNA for the CDR3 is TGCGCCAGCAGCCAAGGTCGGGGATCGTCCTCCTACGAGCAGTACTTC. This sequence encodes CASSQGRGSSSYEQYF.

With regard to this clonotype: A single base separates this from a much larger clone, so it may be a read error. This rearrangement joins TRBV11-2 to TRBJ2-3, with 10 positions matching TRBD2. Germline V gene lookup returns CDR1 SGHAT and CDR2 FQNNGV. CDR3 size: 15 residues. J was trimmed by 9 bases and V by 0 bases; bases with no gene match: 6. This CDR3 reads CASSLDPPAGGTQYF. CDR3 coding DNA: TGTGCCAGCAGCTTAGATCCACCAGCGGGAGGGACGCAGTATTTT.

In its sample, this clonotype was seen a few times. The chain is built from TRBV7-8 and TRBJ2-1; 9 bases align to TRBD2. V gave up 3 bases and J gave up 0 bases; unmatched junction bases: 3. The germline V gene has CDR1 SGHVS and CDR2 FQNEAQ. CDR3 size: 16 residues. The CDR3 nucleotides read TGTGCCAGCAGCTTTTATAGCGGGAGCTCCTACAATGAGCAGTTCTTC. It encodes CASSFYSGSSYNEQFF.

In this sample, this clonotype turned up a few times. The rearrangement uses TRBV6-6 and TRBJ2-1; possibly TRBD1 for D (6 bases). V was shortened by 7 bases and J by 3 bases, with 13 bases between the two germline ends. The length of the CDR3 is 14 residues. Germline lookup yields CDR1 MNHNY and CDR2 SVGAGI (reference sequence). Here the CDR3 reads CASTWDKLYNEQFF. DNA for the CDR3: TGTGCCAGCACCTGGGACAAGCTCTACAATGAGCAGTTCTTC.